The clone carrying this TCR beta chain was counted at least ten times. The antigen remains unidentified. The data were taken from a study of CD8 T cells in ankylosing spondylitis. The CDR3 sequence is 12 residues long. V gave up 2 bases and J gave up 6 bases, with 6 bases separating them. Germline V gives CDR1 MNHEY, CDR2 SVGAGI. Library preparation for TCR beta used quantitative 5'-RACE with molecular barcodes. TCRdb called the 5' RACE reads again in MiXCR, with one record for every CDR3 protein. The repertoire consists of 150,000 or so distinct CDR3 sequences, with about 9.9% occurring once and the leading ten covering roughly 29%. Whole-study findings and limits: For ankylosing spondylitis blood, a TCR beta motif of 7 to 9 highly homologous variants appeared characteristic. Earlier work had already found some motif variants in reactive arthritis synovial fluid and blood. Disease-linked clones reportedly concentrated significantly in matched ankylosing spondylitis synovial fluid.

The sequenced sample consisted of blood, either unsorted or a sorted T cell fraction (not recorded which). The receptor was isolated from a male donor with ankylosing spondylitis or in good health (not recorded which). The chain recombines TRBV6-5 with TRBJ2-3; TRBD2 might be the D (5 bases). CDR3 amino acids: CASSYGEDTQYF. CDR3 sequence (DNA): TGTGCCAGCAGTTACGGGGAGGATACGCAGTATTTT.